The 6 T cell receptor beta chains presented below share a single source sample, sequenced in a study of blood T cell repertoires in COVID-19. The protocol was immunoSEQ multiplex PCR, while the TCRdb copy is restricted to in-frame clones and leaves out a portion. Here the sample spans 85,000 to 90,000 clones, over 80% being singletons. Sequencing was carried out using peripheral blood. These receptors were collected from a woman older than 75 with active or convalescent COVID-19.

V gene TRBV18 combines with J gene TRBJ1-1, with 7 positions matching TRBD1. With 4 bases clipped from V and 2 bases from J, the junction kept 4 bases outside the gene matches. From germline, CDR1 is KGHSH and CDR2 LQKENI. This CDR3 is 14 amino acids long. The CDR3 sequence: CASSLDRKNTEAFF. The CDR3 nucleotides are TGTGCCAGCTCACTGGACAGGAAAAACACTGAAGCTTTCTTT. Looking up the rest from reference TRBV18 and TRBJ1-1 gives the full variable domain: NAGVMQNPRHLVRRRGQEARLRCSPMKGHSHVYWYRQLPEEGLKFMVYLQKENIIDESGMPKERFSAEFPKEGPSILRIQQVVRGDSAAYFCASSLDRKNTEAFFGQGTRLTVV.

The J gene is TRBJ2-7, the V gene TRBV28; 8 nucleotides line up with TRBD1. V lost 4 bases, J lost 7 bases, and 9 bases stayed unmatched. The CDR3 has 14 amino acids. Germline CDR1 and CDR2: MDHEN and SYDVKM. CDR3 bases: TGTGCCAGCAGTTCCGGACAGGGATATTGGGAGCAGTACTTC. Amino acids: CASSSGQGYWEQYF.

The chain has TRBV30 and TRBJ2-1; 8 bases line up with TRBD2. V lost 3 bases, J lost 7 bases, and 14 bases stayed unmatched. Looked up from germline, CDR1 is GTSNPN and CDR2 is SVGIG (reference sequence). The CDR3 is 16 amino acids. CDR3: CAWSRGGLGGFNEQFF. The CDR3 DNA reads TGTGCCTGGAGCCGAGGGGGACTAGGGGGATTTAATGAGCAGTTCTTC.

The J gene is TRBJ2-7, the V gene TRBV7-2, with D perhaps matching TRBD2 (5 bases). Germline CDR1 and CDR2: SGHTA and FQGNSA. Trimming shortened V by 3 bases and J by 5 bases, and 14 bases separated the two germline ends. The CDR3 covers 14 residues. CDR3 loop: CASSFLRARDEQYF. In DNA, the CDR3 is TGTGCCAGCAGCTTCTTGAGGGCGCGAGACGAGCAGTACTTC.

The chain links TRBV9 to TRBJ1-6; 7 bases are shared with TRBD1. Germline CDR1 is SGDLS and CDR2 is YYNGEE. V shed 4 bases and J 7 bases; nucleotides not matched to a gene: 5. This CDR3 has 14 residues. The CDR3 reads CASSPGTENSPLHF. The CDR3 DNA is TGTGCCAGCAGCCCCGGGACAGAAAATTCACCCCTCCACTTT.

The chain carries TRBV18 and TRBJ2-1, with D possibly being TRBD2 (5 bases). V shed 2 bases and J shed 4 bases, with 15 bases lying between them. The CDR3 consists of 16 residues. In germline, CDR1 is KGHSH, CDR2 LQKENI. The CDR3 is CASSPKARGIYNEQFF. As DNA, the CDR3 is TGTGCCAGCTCACCAAAGGCTCGGGGAATTTACAATGAGCAGTTCTTC.